Sequencing of this TCR beta chain was carried out in a study of CD8+ T cells in alopecia areata. V was clipped by 7 bases and J by 4 bases, with 13 bases between them. CDR1 and CDR2 from the germline V gene are ENHRY and SYGVKD. The length of the CDR3 is 13 residues. Treatment meaning: oral pan-JAK inhibitor, 5-10 mg twice daily. Cell sorting on a FACSAria was used to separate CD4+ and CD8+ T cells from the PBMCs. Sequencing templates came from extracted RNA that was reverse transcribed into cDNA. Libraries were prepared by immunoSEQ multiplex PCR; TCRdb keeps only in-frame clonotypes and omits some of them. The sample has 270,000 or so clones; 58% are singletons.

This clonotype originated in a human donor with alopecia areata. The sample in question was CD4+ T cells sorted from blood, obtained at week 24, from a patient treated with tofacitinib. This sequence joins TRBV10-3 and TRBJ1-2; D not resolved. The CDR3 reads CAIMGIGLYGYTF. In nucleotides, the CDR3 is TGTGCCATCATGGGAATCGGACTCTATGGCTACACCTTC.